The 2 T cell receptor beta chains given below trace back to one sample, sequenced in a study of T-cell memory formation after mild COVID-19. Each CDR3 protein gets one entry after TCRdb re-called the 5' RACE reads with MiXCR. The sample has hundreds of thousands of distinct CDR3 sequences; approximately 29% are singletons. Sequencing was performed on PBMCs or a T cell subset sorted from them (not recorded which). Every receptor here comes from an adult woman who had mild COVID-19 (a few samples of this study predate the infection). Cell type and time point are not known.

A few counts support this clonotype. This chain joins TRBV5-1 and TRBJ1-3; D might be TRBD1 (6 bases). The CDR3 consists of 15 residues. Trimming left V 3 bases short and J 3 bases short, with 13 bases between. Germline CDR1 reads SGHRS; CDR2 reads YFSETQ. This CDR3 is CASSSGGLSGNTIYF. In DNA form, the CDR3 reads TGCGCCAGCAGCTCGGGGGGGCTAAGTGGAAACACCATATATTTT.

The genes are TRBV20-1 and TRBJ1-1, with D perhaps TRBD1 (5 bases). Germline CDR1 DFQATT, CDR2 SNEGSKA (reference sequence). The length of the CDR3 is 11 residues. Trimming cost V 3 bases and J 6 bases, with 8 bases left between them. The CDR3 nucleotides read TGCAGTGCTAGGGGGGGGTCTGAAGCTTTCTTT. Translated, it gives CSARGGSEAFF.